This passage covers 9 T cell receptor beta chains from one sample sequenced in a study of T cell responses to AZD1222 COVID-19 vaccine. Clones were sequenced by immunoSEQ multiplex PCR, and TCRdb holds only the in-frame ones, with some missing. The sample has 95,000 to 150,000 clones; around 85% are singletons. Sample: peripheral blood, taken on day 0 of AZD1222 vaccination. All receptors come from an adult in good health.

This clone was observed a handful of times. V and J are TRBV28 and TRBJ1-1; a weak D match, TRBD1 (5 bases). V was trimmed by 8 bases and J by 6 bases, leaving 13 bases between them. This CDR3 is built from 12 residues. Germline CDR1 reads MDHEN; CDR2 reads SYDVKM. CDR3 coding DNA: TGTGCCAGCGGGGGTGCTGAGGCTGAAGCTTTCTTT. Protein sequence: CASGGAEAEAFF.

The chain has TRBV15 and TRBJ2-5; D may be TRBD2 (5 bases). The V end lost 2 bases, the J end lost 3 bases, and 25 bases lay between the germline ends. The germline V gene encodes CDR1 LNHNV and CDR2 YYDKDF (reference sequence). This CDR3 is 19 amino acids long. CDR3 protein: CATSRLGLWGEVTKETQYF. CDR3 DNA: TGTGCCACCAGCAGATTGGGCCTTTGGGGAGAGGTTACGAAAGAGACCCAGTACTTC.

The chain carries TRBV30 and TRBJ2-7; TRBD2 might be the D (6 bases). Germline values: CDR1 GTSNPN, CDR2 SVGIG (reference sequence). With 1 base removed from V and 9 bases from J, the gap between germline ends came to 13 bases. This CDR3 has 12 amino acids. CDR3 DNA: TGTGCCTGGAGTGCTAGCGCCGGGGTGCAGTACTTC. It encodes CAWSASAGVQYF.

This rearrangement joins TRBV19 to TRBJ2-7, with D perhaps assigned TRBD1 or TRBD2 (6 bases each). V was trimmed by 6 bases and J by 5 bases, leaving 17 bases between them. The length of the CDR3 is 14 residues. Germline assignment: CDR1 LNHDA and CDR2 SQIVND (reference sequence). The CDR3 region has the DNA TGTGCCAGTAGCTACGGGGGCAGCGTGCACGAGCAGTACTTC. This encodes CASSYGGSVHEQYF. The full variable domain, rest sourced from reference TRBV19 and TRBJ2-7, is DGGITQSPKYLFRKEGQNVTLSCEQNLNHDAMYWYRQDPGQGLRLIYYSQIVNDFQKGDIAEGYSVSREKKESFPLTVTSAQKNPTAFYLCASSYGGSVHEQYFGPGTRLTVT.

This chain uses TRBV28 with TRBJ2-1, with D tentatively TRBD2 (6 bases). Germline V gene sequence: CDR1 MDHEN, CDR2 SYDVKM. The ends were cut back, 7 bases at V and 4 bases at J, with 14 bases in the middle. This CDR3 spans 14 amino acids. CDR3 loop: CASNLGDSYNEQFF. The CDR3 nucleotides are TGTGCCAGCAACTTAGGGGACTCATACAATGAGCAGTTCTTC.

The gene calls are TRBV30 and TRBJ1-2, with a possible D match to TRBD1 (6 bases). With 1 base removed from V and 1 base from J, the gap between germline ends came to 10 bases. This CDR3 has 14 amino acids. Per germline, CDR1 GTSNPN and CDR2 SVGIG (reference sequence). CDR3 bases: TGTGCCTGGAGTGACCAGGGGATTAACTATGGCTACACCTTC. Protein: CAWSDQGINYGYTF.

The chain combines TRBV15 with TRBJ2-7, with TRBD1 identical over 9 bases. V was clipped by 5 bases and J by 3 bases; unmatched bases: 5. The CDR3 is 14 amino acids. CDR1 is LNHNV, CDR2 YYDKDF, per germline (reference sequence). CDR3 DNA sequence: TGTGCCACCAGCGACCGGGACAGGGACTACGAGCAGTACTTC. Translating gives CATSDRDRDYEQYF. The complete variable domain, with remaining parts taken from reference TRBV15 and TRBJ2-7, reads DAMVIQNPRYQVTQFGKPVTLSCSQTLNHNVMYWYQQKSSQAPKLLFHYYDKDFNNEADTPDNFQSRRPNTSFCFLDIRSPGLGDTAMYLCATSDRDRDYEQYFGPGTRLTVT.

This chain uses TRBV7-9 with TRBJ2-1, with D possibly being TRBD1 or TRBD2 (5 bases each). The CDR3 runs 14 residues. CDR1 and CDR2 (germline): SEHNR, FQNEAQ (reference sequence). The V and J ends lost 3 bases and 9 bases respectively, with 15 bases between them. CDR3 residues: CASSLKGFGGEQFF. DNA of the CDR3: TGTGCCAGCAGCTTGAAAGGGTTTGGGGGTGAGCAGTTCTTC.

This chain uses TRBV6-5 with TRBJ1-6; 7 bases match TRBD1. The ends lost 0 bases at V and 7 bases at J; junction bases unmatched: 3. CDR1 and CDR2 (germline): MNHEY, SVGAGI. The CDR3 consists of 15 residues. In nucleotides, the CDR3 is TGTGCCAGCAGTTACTCCGGACAGGACAATTCACCCCTCCACTTT. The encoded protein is CASSYSGQDNSPLHF.